Listed below are T cell receptor beta chains from one sample, sequenced in a study of blood T cell repertoires in COVID-19. The assay was immunoSEQ multiplex PCR, and TCRdb's table has in-frame clones only and misses some. Among 380,000 or so clones listed, roughly 90% were seen once. Sequenced material: peripheral blood. The receptors were gathered from a man aged 35-49 years with acute or convalescent COVID-19. CDR3s include the opening cysteine and the closing phenylalanine or tryptophan. Each record gives: clone size, D gene, V gene, J gene, CDR3 protein, CDR3 DNA. The D gene is left open where the match is weak. Clone size is shown for a subset of rows, as once, few, many or a class of expanded clone.

-,-,TRBV27,TRBJ2-7,CASSSRGLYEQYF,TGTGCCAGCAGTTCCCGGGGACTCTACGAGCAGTACTTC
-,-,TRBV3-1/TRBV3-2,TRBJ1-5,CASSLGTGNQPQHF,TGTGCCAGCAGCCTTGGCACAGGCAATCAGCCCCAGCATTTT
-,-,TRBV28,TRBJ1-2,CASSPSGGWDGYTF,TGTGCCAGCAGCCCATCGGGGGGATGGGATGGCTACACCTTC
few,-,TRBV18,TRBJ1-2,CASSPISTQGGNYGYTF,TGTGCCAGCTCACCAATTAGCACCCAAGGGGGAAACTATGGCTACACCTTC
-,TRBD1,TRBV6-1,TRBJ1-1,CASSEPSDRVATEAFF,TGTGCCAGCAGTGAACCGTCGGACAGGGTTGCCACTGAAGCTTTCTTT
-,-,TRBV10-3,TRBJ2-7,CAISVAGMDEQYF,TGTGCCATCAGTGTGGCAGGGATGGACGAGCAGTACTTC
-,TRBD1,TRBV5-1,TRBJ1-2,CASSPSGRGQGYTF,TGCGCCAGCAGCCCCTCCGGGAGGGGGCAAGGCTACACCTTC
few,-,TRBV10-3,TRBJ2-1,CAIRGAPFFNEQFF,TGTGCCATCAGGGGCGCGCCCTTTTTCAATGAGCAGTTCTTC
-,TRBD2,TRBV11-2,TRBJ2-1,CASSLEIGPSGGASEQFF,TGTGCCAGCAGCTTAGAGATCGGCCCTAGCGGGGGGGCAAGTGAGCAGTTCTTC
-,-,TRBV7-6,TRBJ1-6,CASSQGQMNSPLHF,TGTGCCAGCAGCCAAGGACAGATGAATTCACCCCTCCACTTT
-,-,TRBV4-1,TRBJ2-2,CASSHRSGTNTGELFF,TGCGCCAGCAGCCACCGTTCCGGGACGAACACCGGGGAGCTGTTTTTT
-,TRBD1,TRBV28,TRBJ1-2,CASRSGGGYTF,TGTGCCAGCAGGTCAGGGGGCGGCTACACCTTC
-,-,TRBV5-1,TRBJ2-7,CASSLGARLEGEQYF,TGCGCCAGCAGCTTAGGGGCCCGGTTGGAGGGCGAGCAGTACTTC
-,-,TRBV7-9,TRBJ2-1,CASSPNPGLPFF,TGTGCCAGCAGCCCTAACCCGGGACTTCCGTTCTTC
-,-,TRBV21-1,TRBJ2-1,CASSKVLAAHNEQFF,TGTGCCAGCAGCAAAGTACTAGCGGCCCACAATGAGCAGTTCTTC
once,-,TRBV9,TRBJ2-1,CASSPSGRLSYNEQFF,TGTGCCAGCAGCCCCAGCGGAAGACTCTCCTACAATGAGCAGTTCTTC
-,TRBD1,TRBV2,TRBJ1-6,CASSGTGKTSSYNSPLHF,TGTGCCAGCAGTGGGACAGGCAAAACCAGCTCCTATAATTCACCCCTCCACTTT
-,TRBD1,TRBV7-9,TRBJ2-1,CASSPPGQRNNEQFF,TGTGCCAGCAGCCCCCCGGGACAGCGTAACAATGAGCAGTTCTTC
once,-,TRBV6-5,TRBJ2-1,CASRRQGRDEQFF,TGTGCCAGCAGAAGACAGGGGAGGGATGAGCAGTTCTTC
-,TRBD1,TRBV27,TRBJ1-4,CASRTGGQREKLFF,TGTGCCAGCAGAACCGGGGGACAGCGTGAAAAACTGTTTTTT
-,TRBD1,TRBV5-1,TRBJ2-2,CASTGTGNTGELFF,TGCGCCAGTACCGGGACAGGGAACACCGGGGAGCTGTTTTTT
-,TRBD1,TRBV7-2,TRBJ1-1,CASSPSGTANTEAFF,TGTGCCAGCAGCCCGTCGGGGACAGCGAACACTGAAGCTTTCTTT
-,-,TRBV19,TRBJ2-4,CASRQTLAKNIQYF,TGTGCCAGCAGACAGACCCTAGCCAAAAACATTCAGTACTTC
-,-,TRBV27,TRBJ1-1,CASSFASALGARGENTEAFF,TGTGCCAGCAGTTTCGCTTCGGCCCTTGGGGCAAGGGGCGAGAACACTGAAGCTTTCTTT
-,-,TRBV18,TRBJ1-1,CASSPTTEGVEAFF,TGTGCCAGCTCACCAACGACAGAAGGGGTTGAAGCTTTCTTT
-,-,TRBV5-1,TRBJ2-5,CASSLAPGRQETQYF,TGCGCCAGCAGCTTGGCCCCGGGGAGGCAAGAGACCCAGTACTTC
-,-,TRBV28,TRBJ1-5,CASSWGVTQPQHF,TGTGCCAGCAGTTGGGGGGTAACTCAGCCCCAGCATTTT
-,TRBD2,TRBV9,TRBJ2-3,CASSVEGGAITDTQYF,TGTGCCAGCAGCGTAGAGGGAGGGGCAATCACAGATACGCAGTATTTT
-,-,TRBV3-1/TRBV3-2,TRBJ1-5,CASSQDLGQLNQPQHF,TGTGCCAGCAGCCAAGACTTGGGCCAGCTAAATCAGCCCCAGCATTTT
once,-,TRBV5-4,TRBJ2-3,CASSLDGSGRRDTQYF,TGTGCCAGCAGCTTGGACGGTAGCGGACGGCGGGATACGCAGTATTTT
-,-,TRBV21-1,TRBJ1-6,CASSKVVGRFNSPLHF,TGTGCCAGCAGCAAAGTCGTGGGGCGCTTTAATTCACCCCTCCACTTT
-,TRBD1,TRBV28,TRBJ1-2,CASREGQATYGYTF,TGTGCCAGCAGAGAAGGACAGGCGACCTATGGCTACACCTTC
-,-,TRBV28,TRBJ2-7,CASRNSGTLYEQYF,TGTGCCAGCAGAAACTCCGGGACACTCTACGAGCAGTACTTC
-,-,TRBV19,TRBJ2-4,CASSRDYENRVRAKNIQYF,TGTGCCAGTAGTCGAGACTACGAAAACAGGGTTAGAGCCAAAAACATTCAGTACTTC
-,TRBD1,TRBV6-5,TRBJ2-3,CASSPGQGRRTQYF,TGTGCCAGCAGTCCGGGACAGGGGAGGCGTACGCAGTATTTT
-,-,TRBV15,TRBJ1-4,CATSRETAENEKLFF,TGTGCCACCAGCAGAGAGACAGCCGAGAATGAAAAACTGTTTTTT
-,TRBD1,TRBV18,TRBJ2-2,CASSPTLRRTGGTGELFF,TGTGCCAGCTCACCAACGCTAAGGAGGACAGGGGGCACCGGGGAGCTGTTTTTT
-,TRBD2,TRBV5-4,TRBJ2-5,CASSLGGGDQETQYF,TGTGCCAGCAGCTTGGGCGGGGGGGACCAAGAGACCCAGTACTTC
once,-,TRBV11-2,TRBJ2-7,CASSSRTASYEQYF,TGTGCCAGCAGCTCGAGGACAGCTTCCTACGAGCAGTACTTC
-,TRBD1,TRBV6-5,TRBJ1-1,CASSWTGGGTEAFF,TGTGCCAGCAGTTGGACAGGGGGCGGCACTGAAGCTTTCTTT
-,-,TRBV19,TRBJ1-5,CASSASRQPQHF,TGTGCCAGTTCTGCCTCGCGGCAGCCCCAGCATTTT
-,TRBD1,TRBV7-9,TRBJ2-1,CASSPGGFNSEQFF,TGTGCCAGCAGTCCAGGGGGCTTTAATAGTGAGCAGTTCTTC
-,TRBD1,TRBV7-3,TRBJ2-2,CASSLTRAGGTGELFF,TGTGCCAGCAGCTTAACAAGGGCAGGGGGCACCGGGGAGCTGTTTTTT
-,TRBD1,TRBV23-1,TRBJ1-1,CASSHAGQLNTEAFF,TGCGCCAGCAGTCACGCGGGACAGTTGAACACTGAAGCTTTCTTT
-,-,TRBV27,TRBJ1-2,CASSPRGGGRYTF,TGTGCCAGCAGTCCTAGGGGAGGGGGGCGGTACACCTTC
few,TRBD1,TRBV28,TRBJ1-2,CATRQGLYGYTF,TGTGCCACTCGACAGGGATTATATGGCTACACCTTC
-,-,TRBV4-2,TRBJ1-2,CARQIVGAGYTF,TGTGCCAGACAGATAGTTGGTGCTGGCTACACCTTC
-,-,TRBV6-6,TRBJ1-5,CATSGQPEGNQPQHF,TGTGCCACCTCCGGCCAGCCTGAGGGCAATCAGCCCCAGCATTTT
-,TRBD2,TRBV7-6,TRBJ2-1,CASSLASGSSYEQFF,TGTGCCAGCAGCTTAGCTAGCGGGAGCTCTTATGAGCAGTTCTTC
-,-,TRBV28,TRBJ2-5,CASSFFLGGMATQYF,TGTGCCAGCAGTTTCTTCTTGGGGGGAATGGCGACCCAGTACTTC
-,-,TRBV18,TRBJ1-3,CASSYSTGSSGNTIYF,TGTGCCAGCTCATATTCCACGGGGAGCTCTGGAAACACCATATATTTT
-,TRBD2,TRBV29-1,TRBJ2-7,CSVVLAGTYEQYF,TGCAGCGTTGTCCTAGCGGGGACCTACGAGCAGTACTTC
-,-,TRBV12-5,TRBJ2-1,CASGLVEGVGEQFF,TGTGCTAGTGGTTTGGTAGAGGGAGTGGGAGAGCAGTTCTTC
-,-,TRBV5-4,TRBJ1-6,CASSSRAGHNSPLHF,TGTGCCAGCAGCTCCCGCGCAGGTCATAATTCACCCCTCCACTTT
-,TRBD1,TRBV28,TRBJ1-1,CASSLTGGGTEAFF,TGTGCCAGCAGCCTAACAGGGGGCGGGACTGAAGCTTTCTTT
once,TRBD1,TRBV9,TRBJ1-1,CASSDDRGLRVGTEAFF,TGTGCCAGCAGCGACGACAGGGGGCTTAGGGTTGGGACTGAAGCTTTCTTT
-,-,TRBV28,TRBJ1-3,CATRQGAGNTIYF,TGTGCCACCCGGCAAGGAGCTGGAAACACCATATATTTT
-,-,TRBV12-3/TRBV12-4,TRBJ2-7,CASSLYDEQYF,TGTGCCAGCAGTTTATATGACGAGCAGTACTTC
-,TRBD1,TRBV25-1,TRBJ1-2,CASSEADRDLYGYTF,TGTGCCAGCAGTGAAGCGGACAGGGATCTCTATGGCTACACCTTC